Reported below is one TCR beta chain. Germline V gene sequence: CDR1 SGDLS, CDR2 YYNGEE. V was shortened by 0 bases and J by 3 bases, with 3 bases between the two germline ends. The CDR3 is 13 amino acids. This entry belongs to a study of OX40 agonist ivuxolimab in advanced cancers. Study-wide context: Ivuxolimab, an agonistic anti-OX40 (CD134) antibody, was given to patients. Having had anti-PD-1, anti-PD-L1 or anti-CTLA-4 therapy before was allowed, and over 35% had some. Patient treatment consisted of intravenous ivuxolimab administration every 2 weeks at 0.01 to 10 mg/kg.

This table comes from immunoSEQ multiplex PCR, and its TCRdb copy is limited to in-frame clones, with some not included. The sample shows about 73,000 clones, 85% to 90% of them seen only once. The chain couples TRBV9 to TRBJ1-4, with no clear D. The sample in question was CD4+ or CD8+ T cells sorted from blood, obtained in a trial of the OX40 agonist ivuxolimab. This receptor was taken from an adult with an advanced solid tumor such as melanoma, head and neck, liver or kidney cancer. The DNA for the CDR3 is TGTGCCAGCAGCGTAGCCCCTAATGAAAAACTGTTTTTT. Protein sequence: CASSVAPNEKLFF. The entire variable domain, with the rest obtained from reference TRBV9 and TRBJ1-4, is as follows: DSGVTQTPKHLITATGQRVTLRCSPRSGDLSVYWYQQSLDQGLQFLIQYYNGEERAKGNILERFSAQQFPDLHSELNLSSLELGDSALYFCASSVAPNEKLFFGSGTQLSVL.